Described below is a single T cell receptor (beta chain) sequence and its context. Its target is not known. It was cDNA, reverse transcribed from extracted RNA, that served as the sequencing template. Profiling relied on immunoSEQ multiplex PCR, and the TCRdb table lists in-frame clones only, not all of them. This sample carries fewer than 200,000 clones, approximately 60% of them seen once, and the ten largest clones take 13% to 15%. Treatment given: oral pan-JAK inhibitor, 5-10 mg twice daily. This CDR3 comprises 21 residues. V lost 2 bases, J lost 3 bases, and 24 bases stayed unmatched. In germline, CDR1 is SGHRS, CDR2 YFSETQ. This entry is derived from a study of CD8+ T cells in alopecia areata. At the level of the study: Treated individuals took tofacitinib by mouth, 5 to 10 mg twice daily. For treated patients, severity scores reflected the percentage of scalp area affected. The study's findings and limits: The presence of one nonresponder keeps the tie between baseline CD8+ expansion and response uncertain. Researchers report lesional scalp, most notably alopecia totalis/universalis, outstripped normal scalp in clonality.

The sample here was CD4+ T cells sorted from blood, taken at week 24, from a patient treated with tofacitinib. This receptor was obtained from a human donor with alopecia areata. The chain carries TRBV5-1 and TRBJ2-7; 9 positions agree with TRBD1. The CDR3 reads CASSFVGISTKNRDRDYEQYF. The CDR3 region has the DNA TGCGCCAGCAGCTTTGTCGGGATATCAACCAAAAACCGGGACAGGGACTACGAGCAGTACTTC. Supplemented by reference TRBV5-1 and TRBJ2-7, the full variable domain reads KAGVTQTPRYLIKTRGQQVTLSCSPISGHRSVSWYQQTPGQGLQFLFEYFSETQRNKGNFPGRFSGRQFSNSRSEMNVSTLELGDSALYLCASSFVGISTKNRDRDYEQYFGPGTRLTVT.